These 29 T cell receptor beta chains were all obtained from the same sample, sequenced in a study of T-cell reconstitution after alpha-beta-depleted transplantation in children. Construction of the TCRbeta library involved unique molecular identifiers. MiXCR, applied by TCRdb to the PCR reads, yields one record per CDR3 protein. The sample lists under 250,000 distinct CDR3 sequences, approximately 6.9% seen once, with just over 5.5% in the top ten. The sequencing used PBMCs, collected before TCRalphabeta/CD19-depleted stem cell transplant. The receptors stem from a boy aged 2 to 9 with acute lymphoblastic leukemia, due to receive a stem cell transplant.

The rearrangement uses TRBV2 and TRBJ2-1; 11 nucleotides align to TRBD2. Per the germline V gene, CDR1 is SNHLY and CDR2 is FYNNEI. The CDR3 covers 13 residues. Trimming took 8 bases from V and 4 from J; bases not matched to a gene: 1. Written as DNA, the CDR3 is TGTGCCAGCCTAGCGGGAGGTTACAATGAGCAGTTCTTC. It encodes CASLAGGYNEQFF.

This clonotype has a count of ten or more. This sequence joins TRBV7-2 and TRBJ2-1, with D perhaps matching TRBD1 (6 bases). Germline CDR1 and CDR2: SGHTA and FQGNSA. The CDR3 is made up of 15 amino acids. V was cut by 1 base and J by 12 bases, with 19 bases left in between. The CDR3 DNA sequence: TGTGCCAGCAGCTTAGGGTCCAGGGGCACAATCGGGCAGTTCTTC. It translates to CASSLGSRGTIGQFF.

This clonotype showed up just a few times. The genes are TRBV12-3 or TRBV12-4 and TRBJ1-6; no clear D gene. The V end lost 3 bases, the J end lost 8 bases, and 5 bases lay between the germline ends. The CDR3 is made up of 12 amino acids. DNA of the CDR3: TGTGCCAGCAGTTTCGGATATTCACCCCTCCACTTT. Translated, it gives CASSFGYSPLHF.

This clonotype was seen many times. This chain connects TRBV5-1 to TRBJ2-1; 9 bases are a match to TRBD2. There are 15 residues in the CDR3. The germline V gene encodes CDR1 SGHRS and CDR2 YFSETQ. Unmatched junction bases numbered 5, after V lost 5 bases and J lost 2 bases. CDR3 sequence (DNA): TGCGCCAGCAGGGTAGCGGGGGACACCTACAATGAGCAGTTCTTC. Translation: CASRVAGDTYNEQFF.

The chain uses TRBV7-8 and TRBJ2-7; maybe TRBD1 (6 bases). CDR1 and CDR2 (germline): SGHVS, FQNEAQ. CDR3 length: 13 residues. V lost 6 bases, J lost 3 bases, and 12 bases lay in between. The CDR3 region is CASRQGQFYEQYF. CDR3 nucleotides: TGTGCCAGCAGACAAGGACAGTTCTACGAGCAGTACTTC.

The chain uses TRBV20-1 and TRBJ2-7, with 9 bases aligning to TRBD2. CDR1 and CDR2 from the germline V gene are DFQATT and SNEGSKA (reference sequence). This CDR3 is built from 13 residues. CDR3 region: CSQITGLANEQYF. CDR3 sequence (DNA): TGCAGCCAAATAACCGGACTAGCGAACGAGCAGTACTTC.

This clonotype was picked up many times. V is TRBV24-1 and J is TRBJ2-1; 8 bases are shared with TRBD2. The CDR3 is made up of 16 amino acids. Germline trimming cut 2 bases from V and 9 bases from J; bases unmatched to any gene: 11. Germline loops: CDR1 KGHDR, CDR2 SFDVKD. Here the CDR3 DNA reads TGTGCCACCAGTGATTCATGGACTAGCAGGCAGGGTGAGCAGTTCTTC. Translation gives CATSDSWTSRQGEQFF.

The chain has TRBV20-1 and TRBJ2-5; D is undetermined. Per the germline V gene, CDR1 is DFQATT and CDR2 is SNEGSKA (reference sequence). This CDR3 spans 15 amino acids. V was cut by 2 bases and J by 3 bases, with 16 bases left in between. The CDR3 bases are TGCAGTGCTAGATCCTATCTGGGATTCGAAGAGACCCAGTACTTC. It is translated as CSARSYLGFEETQYF.

The table lists this clonotype with many counts. The V and J genes are TRBV20-1 and TRBJ2-3; TRBD2 matches 8 bases. The trim removed 4 bases at V and 2 bases at J, leaving 5 bases unmatched. CDR1 is DFQATT, CDR2 SNEGSKA, per germline (reference sequence). The CDR3 length is 14 residues. The CDR3 DNA reads as TGCAGTGCTATTGGGACTAGTAACACAGATACGCAGTATTTT. Translating it yields CSAIGTSNTDTQYF.

This clonotype was counted many times. V is TRBV15 and J is TRBJ2-3; 8 bases are shared with TRBD2. Germline CDR1 is LNHNV and CDR2 is YYDKDF (reference sequence). The ends lost 1 base at V and 4 bases at J; junction bases unmatched: 4. The length of the CDR3 is 15 residues. CDR3 in amino acids: CATSRGGGFADTQYF. CDR3 nucleotide sequence: TGTGCCACCAGCAGAGGCGGGGGGTTTGCAGATACGCAGTATTTT.

This clonotype has ten or more counts. This chain uses TRBV29-1 with TRBJ2-6; weak D call: TRBD2 (5 bases). The CDR3 sequence is 14 residues long. The germline CDR1 and CDR2 sequences are SQVTM and ANQGSEA. With 4 bases removed from V and 4 bases from J, the gap between germline ends came to 11 bases. DNA for the CDR3: TGCAGCGTTGTAGAGGGAACCGGGGCCAACGTCCTGACTTTC. Translated: CSVVEGTGANVLTF.

A few counts support this clonotype. This chain uses TRBV3-1 with TRBJ2-7, with 7 positions matching TRBD2. CDR1 and CDR2 (germline): LGHDT, YNNKEL (reference sequence). The CDR3 contains 14 residues. V lost 1 base and J lost 7; bases outside the gene matches: 7. The DNA of the CDR3 is TGTGCCAGCAGCCAAGGAGCGGGGACCGGGGAGCAGTACTTC. Its protein product is CASSQGAGTGEQYF.

This clonotype was recorded at least ten times. This sequence joins TRBV2 and TRBJ2-3; D not resolved. V was clipped by 7 bases and J by 3 bases, with 14 bases between them. Germline values: CDR1 SNHLY, CDR2 FYNNEI. This CDR3 region has 14 residues. Written as DNA, the CDR3 is TGTGCCAGCATGGAAACACCTCGGACAGATACGCAGTATTTT. Protein sequence: CASMETPRTDTQYF.

This clonotype was counted many times. V usage is TRBV4-2 and J usage is TRBJ2-5; D is uncertain. There are 13 residues in the CDR3. Germline V CDR1 and CDR2: LGHNA, YNFKEQ. V gave up 1 base and J gave up 5 bases, with 8 bases separating them. CDR3: CASSQATTETQYF. CDR3 in DNA: TGTGCCAGCAGCCAAGCTACGACGGAGACCCAGTACTTC.

This clonotype was found many times. The chain recombines TRBV5-5 with TRBJ2-7; D remains unclear. Trimming removed 0 bases from V and 2 bases from J, with 6 bases in between. Germline CDR1 SGHKS, CDR2 YYEKEE (reference sequence). This CDR3 spans 13 amino acids. CDR3 sequence: CASSLAPTYEQYF. DNA for the CDR3: TGTGCCAGCAGCTTGGCCCCGACCTACGAGCAGTACTTC.

Many counts were recorded for this clonotype. The J gene is TRBJ2-7, the V gene TRBV4-2, with D perhaps TRBD1 or TRBD2 (6 bases each). CDR1 LGHNA and CDR2 YNFKEQ come from the germline V gene. Trimming removed 2 bases at V and 2 bases at J, with 19 bases between. The CDR3 length is 17 residues. The CDR3 region has the DNA TGTGCCAGCAGCCAAACAGGAGGGGGTAATGGACCCTACGAGCAGTACTTC. It is translated as CASSQTGGGNGPYEQYF.

By share, this clonotype ranks as medium-sized. The V call is TRBV28, the J call TRBJ2-2, with 9 bases lining up with TRBD2. This CDR3 comprises 16 residues. Germline loops: CDR1 MDHEN, CDR2 SYDVKM. V lost 0 bases, J lost 4 bases, and 3 bases stayed unmatched. In DNA, the CDR3 is TGTGCCAGCAGTTTATGGTTACTAGCGGGCACCGGGGAGCTGTTTTTT. The encoded protein is CASSLWLLAGTGELFF.

Ten or more counts support this clonotype. The chain employs TRBV7-9 and TRBJ2-7, with 10 nucleotides matching TRBD1. CDR3 length: 15 residues. V was clipped by 2 bases and J by 4 bases; unmatched bases: 5. Germline V lookup: CDR1 SEHNR, CDR2 FQNEAQ (reference sequence). The CDR3 coding sequence is TGTGCCAGCAGCTTACGGGACAGGGGAAAATACGAGCAGTACTTC. This sequence encodes CASSLRDRGKYEQYF.

This clonotype was recorded many times. The chain recombines TRBV27 with TRBJ2-3, with D unclear. CDR1 and CDR2 from the germline V gene are MNHEY and SMNVEV (reference sequence). CDR3 length: 14 residues. V was clipped by 4 bases and J by 3 bases, with 11 bases between them. CDR3 loop: CASSSPRGTDTQYF. The CDR3 DNA sequence: TGTGCCAGCAGTTCCCCCCGTGGAACAGATACGCAGTATTTT.

This clonotype was found many times. The chain couples TRBV27 to TRBJ2-7; D call uncertain. With 8 bases removed from V and 7 bases from J, the gap between germline ends came to 27 bases. The CDR3 is made up of 16 amino acids. Germline CDR1 and CDR2: MNHEY and SMNVEV (reference sequence). CDR3 bases: TGTGCCAGCGGACCTTCACGAGCATACGAGACGAGGGAGCAGTACTTC. It encodes CASGPSRAYETREQYF.

In this sample, this clonotype turned up many times. The chain combines TRBV6-5 with TRBJ1-4; perhaps TRBD1 as D (5 bases). V dropped 8 bases and J dropped 0 bases, with 16 bases sitting between them. This CDR3 contains 16 residues. In germline, CDR1 is MNHEY, CDR2 SVGAGI. The CDR3 DNA is TGTGCCAGCGCCGCCAGGGCCCAGGCAACTAATGAAAAACTGTTTTTT. It specifies CASAARAQATNEKLFF.

This clonotype appeared a few times. The rearrangement uses TRBV30 and TRBJ2-7, with D perhaps matching TRBD1 or TRBD2 (5 bases each). CDR3 length equals 12 residues. The V gene's germline CDR1 is GTSNPN and CDR2 SVGIG (reference sequence). Trimming cost V 2 bases and J 4 bases, with 9 bases left between them. CDR3 coding DNA: TGTGCCTGGAGTCAAGGGACGTACGAGCAGTACTTC. Translation gives CAWSQGTYEQYF.

In its sample, this clonotype was seen a few times. V gene TRBV27 combines with J gene TRBJ1-5; tentative D call: TRBD1 (5 bases). The CDR3 has 15 amino acids. Germline V gene lookup returns CDR1 MNHEY and CDR2 SMNVEV (reference sequence). Trimming cost V 6 bases and J 6 bases, with 18 bases left between them. CDR3 sequence reads: CASSLTGDRGQPQHF. The CDR3 DNA reads as TGTGCCAGCAGCCTCACGGGGGACCGCGGTCAGCCCCAGCATTTT.

The J gene is TRBJ2-7, the V gene TRBV5-5, with TRBD1 matching 9 bases. Germline V gene sequence: CDR1 SGHKS, CDR2 YYEKEE (reference sequence). This CDR3 spans 16 amino acids. The J segment lost 6 bases and the V segment lost 5 bases, leaving 15 bases of the junction unmatched. The CDR3 spells CASSPTSGTGFSEQYF. For the CDR3, the DNA is TGTGCCAGCAGTCCTACGTCCGGGACAGGGTTTTCCGAGCAGTACTTC.

This clonotype was recorded at least ten times. The chain couples TRBV20-1 to TRBJ2-3, with D possibly called TRBD1 or TRBD2 (5 bases each). Trimming took off 3 bases at V and 4 bases at J, with 11 bases between the two ends. Germline V gene sequence: CDR1 DFQATT, CDR2 SNEGSKA (reference sequence). This CDR3 has 13 amino acids. The CDR3 DNA follows: TGCAGTGCTAGGGTTATGGGGGCAGATACGCAGTATTTT. It codes for CSARVMGADTQYF.

The chain carries TRBV12-3 or TRBV12-4 and TRBJ2-3; D is undetermined. The V end was cut by 4 bases, the J end by 5 bases, with 7 bases between. The CDR3 covers 12 residues. CDR3 nucleotide sequence: TGTGCCAGCAGTTCCATCTTAGATACGCAGTATTTT. Protein: CASSSILDTQYF.

This clonotype was counted a few times. CDR3 protein: CSARPWTGGNNIQYF. DNA for the CDR3: TGCAGTGCTAGACCCTGGACAGGGGGTAACAACATTCAGTACTTC. The chain couples TRBV20-1 to TRBJ2-4; 10 bases are shared with TRBD1. V was clipped by 2 bases and J by 7 bases; unmatched bases: 8. CDR1 DFQATT and CDR2 SNEGSKA come from the germline V gene (reference sequence). The CDR3 length is 15 residues.

In its sample, this clonotype was seen a few times. This chain joins TRBV24-1 and TRBJ1-2, with D uncertain. This CDR3 is built from 16 residues. The germline gives CDR1 KGHDR, CDR2 SFDVKD. V was shortened by 5 bases and J by 8 bases, with 23 bases between the two germline ends. CDR3 in DNA: TGTGCCACCAGTGCGGGGAGAATAAGTCGGAAGGAAGGCTACACCTTC. Its translation is CATSAGRISRKEGYTF.

This clonotype was recorded at least ten times. This sequence joins TRBV11-2 and TRBJ2-2; TRBD1 is a possible D gene (7 bases). There are 15 residues in the CDR3. V was clipped by 0 bases and J by 3 bases, with 8 bases between them. Germline V CDR1 and CDR2: SGHAT, FQNNGV. The CDR3 DNA sequence: TGTGCCAGCAGCTTAGACAGGGGGGACACCGGGGAGCTGTTTTTT. Amino acid sequence: CASSLDRGDTGELFF.